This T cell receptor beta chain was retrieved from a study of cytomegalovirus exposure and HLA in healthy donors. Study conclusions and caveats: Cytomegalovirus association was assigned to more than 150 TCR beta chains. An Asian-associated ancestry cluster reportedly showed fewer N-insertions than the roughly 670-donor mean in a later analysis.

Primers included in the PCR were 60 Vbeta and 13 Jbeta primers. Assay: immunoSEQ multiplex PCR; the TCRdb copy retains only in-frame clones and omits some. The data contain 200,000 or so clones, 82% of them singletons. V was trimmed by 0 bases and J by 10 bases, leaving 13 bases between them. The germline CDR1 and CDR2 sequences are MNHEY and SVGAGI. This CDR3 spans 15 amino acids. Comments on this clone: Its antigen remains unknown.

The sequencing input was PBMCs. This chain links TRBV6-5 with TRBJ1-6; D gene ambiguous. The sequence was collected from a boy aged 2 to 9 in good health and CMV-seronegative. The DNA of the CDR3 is TGTGCCAGCAGTTACTCGAGAGGGTTCGCCTCACCCCTCCACTTT. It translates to CASSYSRGFASPLHF.